This T cell receptor (beta chain) stems from a study of identifying expanded T cells in peripheral blood. V lost 4 bases and J lost 5, with 11 bases in between. The CDR3 has 13 residues. Germline lookup yields CDR1 MNHNS and CDR2 SASEGT. Clones were read by immunoSEQ multiplex PCR, and TCRdb kept only the in-frame ones, dropping some. The sample comprises around 47,000 clones, around 82% of which are singletons, and around 13% rests with the top ten. This TCR was sampled from a person between 18 and 75 years old in good health. The source material was blood. This chain uses TRBV6-1 with TRBJ1-2, with D perhaps matching TRBD1 (6 bases). CDR3 in amino acids: CASSALGAYGYTF. DNA of the CDR3: TGTGCCAGCAGTGCCCTGGGGGCATATGGCTACACCTTC.